This is a list of T cell receptor beta chains from one sample in a study of T cell responses to AZD1222 COVID-19 vaccine. The repertoire was sequenced with immunoSEQ multiplex PCR; TCRdb's copy has only in-frame clones and lacks some. The table lists fewer than 130,000 clones, around 80% of them singletons. The material was peripheral blood, obtained on day 0 of AZD1222 vaccination. The source of these receptors is an adult in good health. Each CDR3 is given with its conserved first and last residue. Each record gives: clone size, J gene, D gene, V gene, CDR3 DNA, CDR3 protein. The D gene is left open where the match is weak. Some rows have no size entry. The others give once, few or many, or a class for an expanded clone.

few TRBJ1-3 . TRBV5-1 TGCGCCAGCAGCCCGACAGCGTACTCTGGAAACACCATATATTTT CASSPTAYSGNTIYF
few TRBJ2-7 TRBD1 TRBV30 TGTGCCTGGGGACAGGGGCTCTACGAGCAGTACTTC CAWGQGLYEQYF
few TRBJ1-1 . TRBV5-1 TGCGCCAGCAGCGACCGGATGAACACTGAAGCTTTCTTT CASSDRMNTEAFF
. TRBJ1-1 . TRBV10-3 TGTGCCATCAGTGAGCGATGGGGGGTTAATATGAACACTGAAGCTTTCTTT CAISERWGVNMNTEAFF
. TRBJ1-6 . TRBV6-1 TGTGCCAGCAGGGAAGGGGGCTCCTATAATTCACCCCTCCACTTT CASREGGSYNSPLHF
. TRBJ1-4 . TRBV28 TGTGCTACGGAGCGGGTATCGAGGGAAAAACTGTTTTTT CATERVSREKLFF
. TRBJ1-1 . TRBV15 TGTGCCACCACGTATACAGGGAACACTGAAGCTTTCTTT CATTYTGNTEAFF
. TRBJ2-1 TRBD2 TRBV7-3 TGTGCCAGCAGCGGGACTAGCGGCCTGGGGGAGCAGTTCTTC CASSGTSGLGEQFF
. TRBJ1-1 . TRBV28 TGTGCCAGCAGTTTAGGGACTTATAGGGCTTTCTTT CASSLGTYRAFF
. TRBJ1-2 TRBD1 TRBV7-8 TGTGCCAGCAGCTTCCCGGCAGGGGGCTCATCGGATGGCTACACCTTC CASSFPAGGSSDGYTF
. TRBJ1-5 . TRBV4-1 TGCGCCAGCAGCCAAAAGGATGGTAGCAATCAGCCCCAGCATTTT CASSQKDGSNQPQHF
. TRBJ1-4 . TRBV24-1 TGTGCCACCAGTGATTCTGGGGCAACTAATGAAAAACTGTTTTTT CATSDSGATNEKLFF
. TRBJ1-5 . TRBV5-1 TGCGCCAGCAGCTTGGGTCCAGAAGGGGTCAATCAGCCCCAGCATTTT CASSLGPEGVNQPQHF
few TRBJ2-4 TRBD1 TRBV2 TGTGCCAGCAACAGGGGGCTAGCCAAAAACATTCAGTACTTC CASNRGLAKNIQYF
. TRBJ1-2 TRBD1 TRBV18 TGTGCCAGCTCTCTTACCGGGACAGGGGGCAACTATGGCTACACCTTC CASSLTGTGGNYGYTF
. TRBJ1-5 TRBD1 TRBV5-1 TGCGCCAGCAGCTTGGCCCGGGACAGGAAAAATAGCAATCAGCCCCAGCATTTT CASSLARDRKNSNQPQHF
. TRBJ2-6 . TRBV9 TGTGCCAGCAGCGAACAGGGCTCTGGGGCCAACGTCCTGACTTTC CASSEQGSGANVLTF
. TRBJ1-2 . TRBV3-1/TRBV3-2 TGTGCCAGCAGCATATCTTATGGCTACACCTTC CASSISYGYTF
. TRBJ2-5 TRBD2 TRBV5-6 TGTGCCAGCAGCTTGTTCGGGACTAGCGGGGCTCCCACCCAGTACTTC CASSLFGTSGAPTQYF
. TRBJ1-6 . TRBV10-2 TGCGCCAGCAGTGGCGGCAGGGCTAATTCACCCCTCCACTTT CASSGGRANSPLHF
. TRBJ1-2 TRBD1 TRBV4-3 TGCGCCAGCAGTTCGACAGGGTTTCACTATGGCTACACCTTC CASSSTGFHYGYTF
. TRBJ1-2 . TRBV28 TGTGCCAGCAGTAAACTGTCGGGGGGCTACACCTTC CASSKLSGGYTF
. TRBJ2-5 TRBD2 TRBV7-6 TGTGCCAGCAGCTTAGGGGGAGCGGGGAGTGGAGAGACCCAGTACTTC CASSLGGAGSGETQYF
. TRBJ2-2 . TRBV3-1/TRBV3-2 TGTGCCAGCAGCCAGGGGAACCGGGCAAACACCGGGGAGCTGTTTTTT CASSQGNRANTGELFF
. TRBJ2-7 . TRBV4-1 TGCGCCAGCAGCCAAGCCAGGGGCGAGCAGTACTTC CASSQARGEQYF
. TRBJ1-1 TRBD1 TRBV5-1 TGCGCCAGCAGAATAACAGGGGACGAAGCTTTCTTT CASRITGDEAFF
. TRBJ2-2 TRBD1 TRBV19 TGTGCCAGTAGTATTCATACAGGGGAAACCGGGGAGCTGTTTTTT CASSIHTGETGELFF
. TRBJ1-6 TRBD1 TRBV7-2 TGTGCCAGCAGCTTAAAGCCACAGGGGGATAATTCACCCCTCCACTTT CASSLKPQGDNSPLHF
. TRBJ2-4 . TRBV6-2/TRBV6-3 TGTGCCAGCAGTTTTGACCGTATCGAAAACATTCAGTACTTC CASSFDRIENIQYF